The source of this T cell receptor (beta chain) is a study of blood T cell repertoires in COVID-19. In the authors' methods: From reference gene primer amplification, estimates of nucleated cell counts were derived. The data were produced by immunoSEQ multiplex PCR, yet TCRdb's version contains in-frame clones alone and is incomplete. That table furnishes V, J and clone size, whereas the DNA furnished D and trimming. The sample yields 470,000 or so clones, nearly 90% seen once. All enrollees were about 18 to 100 years old and from about two dozen US areas. V was clipped by 0 bases and J by 1 base, with 12 bases between them. The CDR3 runs 16 residues.

The clonotype originates from a woman aged 18-35 years with acute COVID-19. The chain joins TRBV23-1 to TRBJ1-1; unclear D gene. TRBV23-1 is given ORF status, its function remaining uncertain. Input material: PBMCs or T cells enriched from blood (not recorded which). DNA for the CDR3: TGCGCCAGCAGTCAATCTCGGAGGGAGGGGAACACTGAAGCTTTCTTT. It translates to CASSQSRREGNTEAFF.